This T cell receptor (beta chain) stems from a study of blood T cell repertoires in COVID-19. Study details: Researchers got acute and convalescent COVID-19 samples from the United States, Italy and Spain. The analysed material was cDNA or gDNA that came from T cells, B-cell-depleted T cells, or PBMCs.

This CDR3 contains 13 residues. Trimming removed 6 bases from V and 5 bases from J; junction bases left unmatched: 7. Per germline, CDR1 MGHDK and CDR2 SYGVNS. The authors' processing: Estimation of nucleated cell counts was performed using reference gene primer amplification. TCRdb's copy holds only in-frame clones and misses some; the assay was immunoSEQ multiplex PCR. V, J and clone size are those of that table, while D and trimming were read from the DNA. Among 200,000 or so clones, 89% were seen once, and the ten largest hold around 6.5%. This clone is a singleton in its sample. Material: peripheral blood. The chain couples TRBV25-1 to TRBJ2-7, with 7 bases lining up with TRBD1. This sequence was found in a man aged 60 to 75 who had recovered from COVID-19. CDR3 loop: CASRTGFTHEQYF. The CDR3 coding sequence is TGTGCCAGCAGGACAGGGTTTACCCACGAGCAGTACTTC.